This paragraph covers one T cell receptor beta chain sequence. This sample stems from a study of blood T cell repertoires in COVID-19. Turning to the study itself: Sites in the United States, Italy and Spain provided acute and convalescent COVID-19 samples. From T cells, B-cell-depleted T cells, or PBMCs came the material, which was cDNA or gDNA.

This CDR3 has 16 residues. V lost 2 bases and J lost 4; bases outside the gene matches: 7. Germline V lookup: CDR1 MNHNS, CDR2 SASEGT. In the authors' methods: By means of reference gene primer amplification, nucleated cell counts were estimated. Some clones are missing from TCRdb's copy, which holds only in-frame ones; the method was immunoSEQ multiplex PCR. V and J calls and clone size are those listed in that table; D and trimming were worked out from the DNA. This sample has 80,000 to 85,000 clones, with 84% found just once. This sequence was found in a human donor in a cohort sampled during active COVID-19. This chain joins TRBV6-1 and TRBJ2-1; TRBD1 agrees at 8 bases. The source material was peripheral blood. In nucleotides, the CDR3 is TGTGCCAGCAGTGAACGGGGGACAGGCCTATACAATGAGCAGTTCTTC. It translates to CASSERGTGLYNEQFF.